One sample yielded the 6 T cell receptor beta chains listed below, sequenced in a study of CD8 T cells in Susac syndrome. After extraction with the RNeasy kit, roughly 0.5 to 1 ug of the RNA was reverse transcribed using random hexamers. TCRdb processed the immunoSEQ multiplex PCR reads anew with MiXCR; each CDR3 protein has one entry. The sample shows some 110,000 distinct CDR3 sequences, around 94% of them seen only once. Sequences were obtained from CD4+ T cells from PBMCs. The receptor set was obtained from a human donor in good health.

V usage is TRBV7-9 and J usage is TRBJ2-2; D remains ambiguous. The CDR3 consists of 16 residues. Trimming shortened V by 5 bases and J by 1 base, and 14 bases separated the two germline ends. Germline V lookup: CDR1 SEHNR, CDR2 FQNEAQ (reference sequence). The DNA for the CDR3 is TGTGCCAGCAGCCAGAGTCCGATGGGGAACACCGGGGAGCTGTTTTTT. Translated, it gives CASSQSPMGNTGELFF.

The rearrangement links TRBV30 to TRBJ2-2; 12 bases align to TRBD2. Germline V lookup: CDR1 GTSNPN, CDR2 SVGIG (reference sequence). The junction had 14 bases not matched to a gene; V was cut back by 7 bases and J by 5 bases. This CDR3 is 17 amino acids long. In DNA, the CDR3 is TGTGCCTCTGACAGGACCCCCGGGACTAGCGGGACCGGGGAGCTGTTTTTT. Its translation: CASDRTPGTSGTGELFF.

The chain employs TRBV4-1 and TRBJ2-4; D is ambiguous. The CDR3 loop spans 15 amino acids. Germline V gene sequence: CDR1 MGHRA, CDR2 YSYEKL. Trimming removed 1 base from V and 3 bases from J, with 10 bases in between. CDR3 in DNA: TGCGCCAGCAGCCAAGGGGTGATTGGCAAAAACATTCAGTACTTC. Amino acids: CASSQGVIGKNIQYF.

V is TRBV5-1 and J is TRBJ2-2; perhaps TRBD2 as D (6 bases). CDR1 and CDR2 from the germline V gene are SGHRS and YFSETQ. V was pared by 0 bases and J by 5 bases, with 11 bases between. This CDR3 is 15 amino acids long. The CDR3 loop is CASSLDGGRTGELFF. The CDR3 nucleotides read TGCGCCAGCAGCTTGGACGGGGGACGGACCGGGGAGCTGTTTTTT.

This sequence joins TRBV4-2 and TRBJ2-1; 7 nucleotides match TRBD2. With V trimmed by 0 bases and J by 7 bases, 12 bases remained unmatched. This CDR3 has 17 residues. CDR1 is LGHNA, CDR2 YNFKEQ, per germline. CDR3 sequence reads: CASSQDPSLAEANEQFF. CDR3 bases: TGTGCCAGCAGCCAAGACCCCAGCCTAGCGGAAGCAAATGAGCAGTTCTTC.

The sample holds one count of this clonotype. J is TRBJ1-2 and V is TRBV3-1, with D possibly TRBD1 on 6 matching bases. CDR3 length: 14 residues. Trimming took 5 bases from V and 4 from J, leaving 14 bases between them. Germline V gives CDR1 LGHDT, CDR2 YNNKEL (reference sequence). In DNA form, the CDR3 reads TGTGCCAGCAGCGCTCTGACAGGTCCCTATGGCTACACCTTC. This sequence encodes CASSALTGPYGYTF.